This TCR beta chain appears in the sequencing data of a study of blood T cell repertoires in COVID-19. Study at large: Sites in the United States, Italy and Spain provided acute and convalescent COVID-19 samples.

The germline V and J ends were trimmed by 1 base and 2 bases, with 24 bases remaining between them. From germline, CDR1 is SSHAT and CDR2 FNYEAQ (reference sequence). The CDR3 consists of 20 residues. TCRdb's table, derived via immunoSEQ multiplex PCR, lists solely in-frame clones and lacks some. Of about 330,000 clones listed, 87% are singletons. The clonotype was recovered from a man aged 30 to 45 with COVID-19, enrolled during active disease. The chain joins TRBV7-7 to TRBJ1-5; D is ambiguous. The sequencing input was peripheral blood. CDR3 DNA sequence: TGTGCCAGCAGCTTAGATCGTTTCTCGGGCCCGGGAACTCGCAATCAGCCCCAGCATTTT. Residues: CASSLDRFSGPGTRNQPQHF.